Listed below are T cell receptor beta chains from one sample, sequenced in a study of blood T cell repertoires in COVID-19. The method was immunoSEQ multiplex PCR; TCRdb's version includes in-frame clones alone and lacks a portion of them. The sample carries about 150,000 clones, around 84% recorded once. Sample: peripheral blood. The receptors come from a man older than 75 with acute or convalescent COVID-19. CDR3s include the opening cysteine and the closing phenylalanine or tryptophan. D genes are given only for firm matches. Rows give clone size only sometimes, using once, few, many, or a class for an expanded clone.

J,size,V,D,DNA,CDR3
TRBJ2-2,few,TRBV5-1,TRBD2,TGCGCCAGCAGCTGGGGCATACTAGCGGGGAGCCGGAAAAACACCGGGGAGCTGTTTTTT,CASSWGILAGSRKNTGELFF
TRBJ2-7,.,TRBV5-1,.,TGCGCCAGCAGCTCACAAGGGGGGGCTCGCAACGAGCAGTACTTC,CASSSQGGARNEQYF
TRBJ2-5,.,TRBV11-3,.,TGTGCCAGCAGCTTGGGTAGGGGTACGAAGACCCAGTACTTC,CASSLGRGTKTQYF
TRBJ1-6,.,TRBV5-6,.,TGTGCCAGCAGCTTGTCGGGGGGTTCACCCCTCCACTTT,CASSLSGGSPLHF
TRBJ1-2,.,TRBV9,TRBD1,TGTGCCAGCAGCGTCAGTCCGGGACAGGGAGGAGGCTACACCTTC,CASSVSPGQGGGYTF
TRBJ1-5,few,TRBV15,TRBD1,TGTGCCACCAGCAGAGCCGTCCGCCGGGACAGAGATCAGCCCCAGCATTTT,CATSRAVRRDRDQPQHF
TRBJ1-4,.,TRBV27,.,TGTGCCAGCAAAAGTTTTTACCGACAGTCATCTGAAAAACTGTTTTTT,CASKSFYRQSSEKLFF
TRBJ2-5,once,TRBV24-1,.,TGTGCCACCAGCCCCGGGGGGCGGGAGCAAGAGACCCAGTACTTC,CATSPGGREQETQYF
TRBJ1-6,.,TRBV10-3,TRBD1,TGTGCCATCAGTGCCGGGACAGGCGTTAATTCACCCCTCCACTTT,CAISAGTGVNSPLHF
TRBJ1-5,.,TRBV15,TRBD1,TGTGCCACCAGCAGAGGAGGAGGGGGCGGTCAGCCCCAGCATTTT,CATSRGGGGGQPQHF
TRBJ2-2,.,TRBV7-8,TRBD2,TGTGCCAGCAGCTTTTCTAGCGGGGGGGGTAACACCGGGGAGCTGTTTTTT,CASSFSSGGGNTGELFF
TRBJ2-1,.,TRBV27,.,TGTGCCAGCAGCCCGGGCCAGGGCCACAATGAGCAGTTCTTC,CASSPGQGHNEQFF
TRBJ2-1,few,TRBV6-6,TRBD2,TGTGCCAGCAGTTTCGGGACTAGCGGGCGCCAGTTCTTC,CASSFGTSGRQFF
TRBJ1-5,.,TRBV6-2/TRBV6-3,.,TGTGCCAGCAGTTACCAGGGGAAGCCCCAGCATTTT,CASSYQGKPQHF
TRBJ1-1,.,TRBV28,.,TGTGCCAGCAGTACCTCCGCTTCGGGGTTGACTGAAGCTTTCTTT,CASSTSASGLTEAFF
TRBJ2-5,.,TRBV6-5,.,TGTGCCAGCAGCCTGACAGTTTACCAAGAGACCCAGTACTTC,CASSLTVYQETQYF
TRBJ1-4,once,TRBV15,TRBD1,TGTGCCACCAGCAGAGACGGCAGGGGGGCTAATGAAAAACTGTTTTTT,CATSRDGRGANEKLFF
TRBJ1-1,.,TRBV18,.,TGTGCCAGCTCACCAATGGGGGCGCAGAGCACTGAAGCTTTCTTT,CASSPMGAQSTEAFF
TRBJ1-2,few,TRBV7-8,.,TGTGCCAGCAGCGGAGAAGGTTGGGGACTGAGCGGCTACACCTTC,CASSGEGWGLSGYTF
TRBJ1-5,many,TRBV19,TRBD1,TGTGCCAGTACTCCCGGACAGGGAATATGGCAGCCCCAGCATTTT,CASTPGQGIWQPQHF
TRBJ1-1,.,TRBV5-4,.,TGTGCCAGCAGCGTAGGGTTGGGGGCGAACACTGAAGCTTTCTTT,CASSVGLGANTEAFF
TRBJ1-6,.,TRBV18,TRBD1,TGTGCCAGCTCACGAGGACAGGGGGCCAATAATTCACCCCTCCACTTT,CASSRGQGANNSPLHF
TRBJ1-1,once,TRBV18,.,TGTGCCAGCTCACCTCAGCAGGACACTGAAGCTTTCTTT,CASSPQQDTEAFF
TRBJ2-2,.,TRBV6-5,.,TGTGCCAGCACCGGGGGACCGGGTAACACCGGGGAGCTGTTTTTT,CASTGGPGNTGELFF
TRBJ1-5,.,TRBV7-2,TRBD1,TGTGCCAGCAGCCGGACAGGCCAGAATCAGCCCCAGCATTTT,CASSRTGQNQPQHF
TRBJ2-6,.,TRBV19,TRBD2,TGTGCCAGTAGTACCCCCCCGGGACTAGCGTACTCTGGGGCCAACGTCCTGACTTTC,CASSTPPGLAYSGANVLTF
TRBJ2-5,.,TRBV7-2,TRBD1,TGTGCCAGCAGCCCGCTCGGGACAGGGGTCGAGACCCAGTACTTC,CASSPLGTGVETQYF
TRBJ2-1,medium-sized,TRBV7-9,.,TGTGCCAGCAGCTTTAACGAGCGGCCTTTCTCCTACAATGAGCAGTTCTTC,CASSFNERPFSYNEQFF
TRBJ2-5,.,TRBV15,.,TGTGCCACCAGCAGAGAGAGTGGATGGGCCTTAAAGACCCAGTACTTC,CATSRESGWALKTQYF
TRBJ2-3,.,TRBV29-1,.,TGCAGCGTGGACAGCGGCACAGATACGCAGTATTTT,CSVDSGTDTQYF
TRBJ1-1,.,TRBV29-1,TRBD1,TGCAGCATCCAGGGACAGCTGAACACTGAAGCTTTCTTT,CSIQGQLNTEAFF
TRBJ1-2,few,TRBV6-5,TRBD1,TGTGCCAGCAGTTACGACAGGGGGCGCGGGTATGGCTACACCTTC,CASSYDRGRGYGYTF
TRBJ1-2,.,TRBV10-2,TRBD1,TGCGCCAGCACCGTGGACAGGGACGGCTATGGCTACACCTTC,CASTVDRDGYGYTF
TRBJ2-5,.,TRBV3-1/TRBV3-2,TRBD2,TGTGCCAGCAGCCAGCCCGCGGGGGGGCCATATCAAGAGACCCAGTACTTC,CASSQPAGGPYQETQYF
TRBJ1-5,.,TRBV2,.,TGTGCCAGCAAGGGCGGGCTTAGCAATCAGCCCCAGCATTTT,CASKGGLSNQPQHF
TRBJ1-5,.,TRBV6-5,.,TGTGCCAGCGCGGGATTGCAGAATCAGCCCCAGCATTTT,CASAGLQNQPQHF
TRBJ2-6,few,TRBV5-4,.,TGTGCCAGCAGCGACACTTCTGGGGCCAACGTCCTGACTTTC,CASSDTSGANVLTF
TRBJ2-5,.,TRBV5-1,.,TGCGCCAGCAGCTTGGGTCGGGAGACCCAGTACTTC,CASSLGRETQYF
TRBJ1-4,.,TRBV5-1,.,TGCGCCAGCAGCTCCAGGGGTAATGGTGAAAAACTGTTTTTT,CASSSRGNGEKLFF
TRBJ2-5,.,TRBV10-3,.,TGTGCCATCAGTGCCGGGTGGAATAGAGAAGAGACCCAGTACTTC,CAISAGWNREETQYF
TRBJ1-5,.,TRBV11-1,TRBD1,TGTGCCAGCAGCTTGACAGGGCAAAGCAATCAGCCCCAGCATTTT,CASSLTGQSNQPQHF
TRBJ1-5,.,TRBV3-1/TRBV3-2,.,TGTGCCAGCAGCCAAGGAGGGGGTAGCAATCAGCCCCAGCATTTT,CASSQGGGSNQPQHF
TRBJ1-2,.,TRBV3-1/TRBV3-2,.,TGTGCCAGCAGCCATACACAGGCTGCCTATGGCTACACCTTC,CASSHTQAAYGYTF
TRBJ1-6,.,TRBV7-2,.,TGTGCCAGCAGATCCGGGGGGGCTGGTAATTCACCCCTCCACTTT,CASRSGGAGNSPLHF
TRBJ2-7,.,TRBV30,.,TGTGCCTGGACGGACGGGAGCTCCTACGAGCAGTACTTC,CAWTDGSSYEQYF
TRBJ2-2,.,TRBV27,.,TGTGCCAGCAGTTTCCCGGGGGTAGCGTCGAACACCGGGGAGCTGTTTTTT,CASSFPGVASNTGELFF
TRBJ1-2,.,TRBV6-2/TRBV6-3,.,TGTGCCAGCAGTACAGACCCCTCCTGGGTTATCGGAACTCAATGGGACTATGGCTACACCTTC,CASSTDPSWVIGTQWDYGYTF
TRBJ1-1,.,TRBV29-1,.,TGCAGCGCCAGAGAGGGGGTAGGCACTGAAGCTTTCTTT,CSAREGVGTEAFF
TRBJ2-3,.,TRBV28,TRBD1,TGTGCCAGCAGTGGCCCAGGACAGGGTGATAGGTCAGATACGCAGTATTTT,CASSGPGQGDRSDTQYF
TRBJ1-1,many,TRBV5-1,TRBD1,TGCGCCAGCAGCACCCTGGGACAGGGAATGACTGAAGCTTTCTTT,CASSTLGQGMTEAFF
TRBJ2-5,.,TRBV5-6,TRBD2,TGTGCCAGCAGCCAATGGGGACTAGCGTACCAAGAGACCCAGTACTTC,CASSQWGLAYQETQYF
TRBJ1-1,.,TRBV18,.,TGTGCCAGCTCACAAGACAGGACTGAAGCTTTCTTT,CASSQDRTEAFF
TRBJ1-2,few,TRBV10-2,TRBD1,TGCGCCAGCAGTTCGGACAGGGGGCTTACCACCCCTGGCTACACCTTC,CASSSDRGLTTPGYTF
TRBJ2-3,.,TRBV18,TRBD2,TGTGCCAGCTCACCGCCCGGGGGGTCCACAGATACGCAGTATTTT,CASSPPGGSTDTQYF
TRBJ2-5,.,TRBV28,TRBD2,TGTGCCACCCACCCCCCGTCTAGCGGGGGTCAAGAGACCCAGTACTTC,CATHPPSSGGQETQYF